A single sample is the source of the 7 T cell receptor beta chains below, sequenced in a study of blood T cell repertoires in COVID-19. Assay: immunoSEQ multiplex PCR; the TCRdb copy retains only in-frame clones and omits some. The data contain fewer than 100,000 clones, approximately 85% of them singletons. The sequencing sample was made of peripheral blood. The receptors were gathered from a man aged 55 to 69 with acute or convalescent COVID-19.

The chain is built from TRBV5-5 and TRBJ1-2, with D perhaps matching TRBD1 (6 bases). The V end was cut by 4 bases, the J end by 2 bases, with 6 bases between. The CDR3 is 12 amino acids. Germline V gives CDR1 SGHKS, CDR2 YYEKEE (reference sequence). The CDR3 DNA sequence: TGTGCCAGCAGCGGACAGAACTATGGCTACACCTTC. Its translation: CASSGQNYGYTF. Full variable domain (remainder filled in from reference TRBV5-5 and TRBJ1-2): DAGVTQSPTHLIKTRGQQVTLRCSPISGHKSVSWYQQVLGQGPQFIFQYYEKEERGRGNFPDRFSARQFPNYSSELNVNALLLGDSALYLCASSGQNYGYTFGSGTRLTVV.

This chain uses TRBV4-3 with TRBJ1-6; D not resolved. Germline CDR1 LGHNA, CDR2 YSLEER. The CDR3 covers 15 residues. Trimming cost V 2 bases and J 1 base, with 6 bases left between them. CDR3 coding DNA: TGCGCCAGCAGCCAATCCGGGTCCTATAATTCACCCCTCCACTTT. Protein product: CASSQSGSYNSPLHF.

V usage is TRBV7-3 and J usage is TRBJ2-5; possibly TRBD2 for D (6 bases). The CDR3 spans 13 residues. In germline, CDR1 is SGHTA, CDR2 FQGTGA. V gave up 5 bases and J gave up 7 bases, with 14 bases separating them. This CDR3 is CASSSAGMGTQYF. The CDR3 DNA is TGTGCCAGCAGCAGTGCGGGGATGGGGACCCAGTACTTC.

V usage is TRBV5-1 and J usage is TRBJ1-5; D unclear. The length of the CDR3 is 16 residues. Trimming took off 0 bases at V and 3 bases at J, with 13 bases between the two ends. Germline CDR1 reads SGHRS; CDR2 reads YFSETQ. The CDR3 bases are TGCGCCAGCAGCTTGGGTGGAGACTCCGACAATCAGCCCCAGCATTTT. Translated, it gives CASSLGGDSDNQPQHF.

This clone came up a few times. The CDR3 coding sequence is TGTGCCAGTAGTATTAACCCGGGAGAGACCCAGTACTTC. It codes for CASSINPGETQYF. The rearrangement uses TRBV19 and TRBJ2-5; no definite D call. Germline CDR1 LNHDA, CDR2 SQIVND (reference sequence). The CDR3 spans 13 residues. The V gene lost 3 bases and the J gene lost 4 bases, with 9 bases spanning the gap. Complete variable domain (other parts from reference TRBV19 and TRBJ2-5): DGGITQSPKYLFRKEGQNVTLSCEQNLNHDAMYWYRQDPGQGLRLIYYSQIVNDFQKGDIAEGYSVSREKKESFPLTVTSAQKNPTAFYLCASSINPGETQYFGPGTRLLVL.

The V gene is TRBV2, the J gene TRBJ2-2, with TRBD2 matching 8 bases. V shed 6 bases and J 2 bases; nucleotides not matched to a gene: 5. The CDR3 runs 15 residues. Germline V lookup: CDR1 SNHLY, CDR2 FYNNEI. The DNA of the CDR3 is TGTGCCAGCAGAGAGGTAGCGGGAAACACCGGGGAGCTGTTTTTT. Amino acid sequence: CASREVAGNTGELFF.

The J gene is TRBJ1-6, the V gene TRBV7-2, with TRBD1 matching over 9 bases. The CDR3 consists of 14 residues. Germline CDR1 is SGHTA and CDR2 is FQGNSA. V was clipped by 5 bases and J by 8 bases; unmatched bases: 4. CDR3 nucleotide sequence: TGTGCCAGCAGCAAGGGACAGGGCCATTCACCCCTCCACTTT. It encodes CASSKGQGHSPLHF.